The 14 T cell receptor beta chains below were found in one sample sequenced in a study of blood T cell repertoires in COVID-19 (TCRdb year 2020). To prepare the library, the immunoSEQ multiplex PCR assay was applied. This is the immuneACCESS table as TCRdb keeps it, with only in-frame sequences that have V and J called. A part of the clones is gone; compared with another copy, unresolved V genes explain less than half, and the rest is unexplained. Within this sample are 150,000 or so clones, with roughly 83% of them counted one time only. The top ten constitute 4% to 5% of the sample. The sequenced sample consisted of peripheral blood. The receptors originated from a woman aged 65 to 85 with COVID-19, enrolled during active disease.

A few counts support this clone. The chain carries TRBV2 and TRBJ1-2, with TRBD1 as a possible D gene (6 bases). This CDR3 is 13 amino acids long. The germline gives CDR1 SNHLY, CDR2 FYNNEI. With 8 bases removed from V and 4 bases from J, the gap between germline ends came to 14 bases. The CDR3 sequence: CASWGGSGYGYTF. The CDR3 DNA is TGTGCCAGCTGGGGGGGCTCAGGCTATGGCTACACCTTC.

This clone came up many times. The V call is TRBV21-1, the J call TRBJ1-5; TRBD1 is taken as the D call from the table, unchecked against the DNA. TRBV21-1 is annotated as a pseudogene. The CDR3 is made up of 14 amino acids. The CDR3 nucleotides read TGTGCCGGGACCAGGACAGGGGGCAATCAGCCCCAGCATTTT. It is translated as CAGTRTGGNQPQHF.

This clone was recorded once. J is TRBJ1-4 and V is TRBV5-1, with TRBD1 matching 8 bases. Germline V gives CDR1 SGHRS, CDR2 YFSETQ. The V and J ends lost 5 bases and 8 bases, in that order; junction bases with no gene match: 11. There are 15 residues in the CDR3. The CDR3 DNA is TGCGCCAGCAGTTATCAGGGGGCTTCAGAAGAAAAACTGTTTTTT. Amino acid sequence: CASSYQGASEEKLFF.

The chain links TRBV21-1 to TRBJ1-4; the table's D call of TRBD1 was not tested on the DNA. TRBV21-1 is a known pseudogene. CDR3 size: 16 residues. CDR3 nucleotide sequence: TGTGCCAGCAGCAAAAGGAGAGAGACAGAAGGTGAAAAACTGTTTTTT. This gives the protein CASSKRRETEGEKLFF.

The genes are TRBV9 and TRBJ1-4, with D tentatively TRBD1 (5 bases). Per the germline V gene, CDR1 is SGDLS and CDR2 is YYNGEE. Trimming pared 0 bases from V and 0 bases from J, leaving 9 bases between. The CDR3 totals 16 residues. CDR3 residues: CASSVAGGATNEKLFF. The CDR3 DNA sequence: TGTGCCAGCAGCGTAGCTGGGGGGGCAACTAATGAAAAACTGTTTTTT.

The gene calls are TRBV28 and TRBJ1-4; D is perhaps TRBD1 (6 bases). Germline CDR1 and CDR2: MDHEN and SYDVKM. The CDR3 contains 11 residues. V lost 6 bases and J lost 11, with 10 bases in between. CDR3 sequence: CASRKTGKLFF. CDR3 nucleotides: TGTGCCAGCAGGAAAACAGGGAAACTGTTTTTT.

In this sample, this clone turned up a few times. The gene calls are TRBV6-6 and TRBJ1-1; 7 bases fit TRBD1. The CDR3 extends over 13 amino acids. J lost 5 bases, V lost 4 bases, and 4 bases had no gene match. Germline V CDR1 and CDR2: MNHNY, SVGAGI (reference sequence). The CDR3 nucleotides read TGTGCCAGCAGTTTCCAGGGGGGTACTGAAGCTTTCTTT. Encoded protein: CASSFQGGTEAFF.

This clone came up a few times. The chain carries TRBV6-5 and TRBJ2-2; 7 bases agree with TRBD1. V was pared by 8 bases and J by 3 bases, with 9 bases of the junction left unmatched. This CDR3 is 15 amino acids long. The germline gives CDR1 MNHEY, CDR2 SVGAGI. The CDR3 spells CASRIYRGDTGELFF. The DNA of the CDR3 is TGTGCCAGCCGAATCTACAGGGGTGACACCGGGGAGCTGTTTTTT.

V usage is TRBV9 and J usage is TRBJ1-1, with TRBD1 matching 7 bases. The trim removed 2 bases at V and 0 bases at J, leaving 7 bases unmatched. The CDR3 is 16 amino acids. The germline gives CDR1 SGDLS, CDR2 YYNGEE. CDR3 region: CASSVPRGTMNTEAFF. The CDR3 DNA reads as TGTGCCAGCAGCGTCCCCAGGGGGACCATGAACACTGAAGCTTTCTTT. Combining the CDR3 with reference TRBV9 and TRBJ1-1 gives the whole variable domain DSGVTQTPKHLITATGQRVTLRCSPRSGDLSVYWYQQSLDQGLQFLIQYYNGEERAKGNILERFSAQQFPDLHSELNLSSLELGDSALYFCASSVPRGTMNTEAFFGQGTRLTVV.

The CDR3 DNA reads TGTGCCAGCAGCTTAGAGGGGGCAGCTAATGAAAAACTGTTTTTT. Protein sequence: CASSLEGAANEKLFF. The chain combines TRBV11-2 with TRBJ1-4; D possibly corresponds to TRBD1 (6 bases). Germline V gives CDR1 SGHAT, CDR2 FQNNGV. CDR3 length: 15 amino acids. Trimming took 0 bases from V and 3 from J, leaving 8 bases between them.

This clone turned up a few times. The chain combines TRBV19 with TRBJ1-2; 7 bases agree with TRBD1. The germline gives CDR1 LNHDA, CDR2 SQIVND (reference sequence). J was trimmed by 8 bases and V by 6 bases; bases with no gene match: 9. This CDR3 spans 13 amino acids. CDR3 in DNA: TGTGCCAGTAGCCAAAGGGGGCGCAGGGGCTACACCTTC. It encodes CASSQRGRRGYTF.

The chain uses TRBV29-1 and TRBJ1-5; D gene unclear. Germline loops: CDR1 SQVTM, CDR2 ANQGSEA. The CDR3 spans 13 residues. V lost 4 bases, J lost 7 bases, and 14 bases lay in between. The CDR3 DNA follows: TGCAGCGTTGGAAGAGGGTTGGGGCAGCCCCAGCATTTT. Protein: CSVGRGLGQPQHF.

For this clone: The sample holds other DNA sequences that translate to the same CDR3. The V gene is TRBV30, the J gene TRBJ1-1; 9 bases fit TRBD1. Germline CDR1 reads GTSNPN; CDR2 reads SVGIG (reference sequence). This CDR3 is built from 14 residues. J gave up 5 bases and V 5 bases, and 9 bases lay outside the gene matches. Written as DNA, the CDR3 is TGTGCCTGGCGGGGGGGGGACAGGGATACTGAAGCTTTCTTT. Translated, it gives CAWRGGDRDTEAFF.

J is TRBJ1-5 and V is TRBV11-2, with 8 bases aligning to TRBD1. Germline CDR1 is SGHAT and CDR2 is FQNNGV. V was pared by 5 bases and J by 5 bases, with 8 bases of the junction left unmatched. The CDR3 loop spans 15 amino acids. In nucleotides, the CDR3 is TGTGCCAGCAGCAAAGACAGGGGCGACTATCAGCCCCAGCATTTT. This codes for CASSKDRGDYQPQHF.